The next 29 T cell receptor beta chains were all read from a single sample in a study of blood T cell repertoires in COVID-19. Data came from immunoSEQ multiplex PCR; TCRdb stores just in-frame clones and leaves some out. The sample contains roughly 190,000 clones, 80% of which appear only once. Material for sequencing was peripheral blood. These receptors originate from a man in his sixties with acute or convalescent COVID-19.

This clone has a single count. The genes are TRBV7-2 and TRBJ2-5; 13 bases agree with TRBD2. The CDR3 length is 18 residues. Trimming cost V 5 bases and J 1 base; bases outside gene matches: 10. CDR1 is SGHTA, CDR2 FQGNSA, per germline. The CDR3 loop is CASSPRRGTSGAQETQYF. The CDR3 region has the DNA TGTGCCAGCAGCCCTAGACGGGGGACTAGCGGGGCCCAAGAGACCCAGTACTTC.

The chain uses TRBV7-2 and TRBJ1-5; TRBD1 matches 7 bases. Germline V gene data show CDR1 as SGHTA and CDR2 as FQGNSA. This CDR3 region has 16 residues. V shed 1 base, J shed 6 bases, and the junction held 9 bases outside the gene matches. The DNA of the CDR3 is TGTGCCAGCAGCTTAGGACAACAGGGGATTAGTCAGCCCCAGCATTTT. Translated: CASSLGQQGISQPQHF.

This clone was seen only a few times. DNA for the CDR3: TGCAGCGTTGTTTTTACAAACGAAGATCAGCCCCAGCATTTT. Amino acids: CSVVFTNEDQPQHF. The chain couples TRBV29-1 to TRBJ1-5; D gene uncertain. Trimming stripped 4 bases from V and 5 bases from J, with 15 bases between. CDR1 is SQVTM and CDR2 is ANQGSEA in the germline V gene. The CDR3 is made up of 14 amino acids.

This chain's CDR3 is CASRPMGLPFRFF. The CDR3 DNA sequence: TGTGCCAGCAGACCTATGGGACTTCCTTTCCGGTTCTTC. V gene TRBV27 combines with J gene TRBJ2-1; weak D call: TRBD2 (6 bases). In germline, CDR1 is MNHEY, CDR2 SMNVEV (reference sequence). CDR3 size: 13 residues. The V end lost 6 bases, the J end lost 15 bases, and 21 bases lay between the germline ends.

The chain joins TRBV5-1 to TRBJ2-3; 11 bases map to TRBD2. From germline, CDR1 is SGHRS and CDR2 YFSETQ. The CDR3 is 16 residues long. V shed 4 bases, J shed 2 bases, and the junction held 6 bases outside the gene matches. In DNA, the CDR3 is TGCGCCAGCAGCACCGGACTAGCGGGCAACACAGATACGCAGTATTTT. Translation gives CASSTGLAGNTDTQYF.

The rearrangement links TRBV7-9 to TRBJ1-5, with D tentatively TRBD1 (5 bases). Trimming removed 2 bases from V and 3 bases from J, with 8 bases in between. The germline gives CDR1 SEHNR, CDR2 FQNEAQ (reference sequence). This CDR3 contains 14 residues. The CDR3 DNA follows: TGTGCCAGCAGCTTAACAGGAGACAATCAGCCCCAGCATTTT. Amino acid sequence: CASSLTGDNQPQHF.

V gene TRBV10-1 combines with J gene TRBJ1-3; D not resolved. Germline loops: CDR1 WNHNN, CDR2 SYGVQD (reference sequence). The CDR3 spans 14 residues. The ends were cut back, 8 bases at V and 0 bases at J, with 11 bases in the middle. The DNA of the CDR3 is TGCGCCAGCGGGTCTGGCGGCTCTGGAAACACCATATATTTT. Translating gives CASGSGGSGNTIYF.

Regarding this clone: Germline is not matched at one junction end, which may reflect a read error. V gene TRBV9 combines with J gene TRBJ1-5, with unresolved D. Germline CDR1 is SGDLS and CDR2 is YYNGEE. This CDR3 comprises 18 residues. CDR3 sequence: CACSEPPFPSGPNQPQHF. Written as DNA, the CDR3 is TGTGCCTGCAGCGAGCCCCCCTTTCCCAGCGGACCCAATCAGCCCCAGCATTTT.

The chain joins TRBV5-1 to TRBJ2-3, with 10 nucleotides matching TRBD2. This CDR3 is 15 amino acids long. Germline V gene sequence: CDR1 SGHRS, CDR2 YFSETQ. The ends lost 4 bases at V and 5 bases at J; junction bases unmatched: 7. The CDR3 sequence is CASSAGTSVEDTQYF. The CDR3 coding sequence is TGCGCCAGCAGCGCCGGGACTAGCGTAGAAGATACGCAGTATTTT.

The chain links TRBV19 to TRBJ2-2, with no clear D. CDR3 length: 14 residues. The V gene's germline CDR1 is LNHDA and CDR2 SQIVND (reference sequence). Trimming stripped 3 bases from V and 0 bases from J, with 5 bases between. Here the CDR3 reads CASSMRSNTGELFF. CDR3 in DNA: TGTGCCAGTAGTATGAGGTCGAACACCGGGGAGCTGTTTTTT.

The gene calls are TRBV19 and TRBJ2-1; TRBD2 aligns across 8 bases. Losses at the gene ends were 5 bases for V and 4 bases for J; bases not matched to a gene: 10. Germline V lookup: CDR1 LNHDA, CDR2 SQIVND (reference sequence). The CDR3 has 16 amino acids. The DNA for the CDR3 is TGTGCCAGTAGTCCATCCGGGACTAGGGGTTACAATGAGCAGTTCTTC. Its protein is CASSPSGTRGYNEQFF.

V and J are TRBV15 and TRBJ2-7, with TRBD2 identical over 10 bases. Germline V gene sequence: CDR1 LNHNV, CDR2 YYDKDF (reference sequence). The V gene end was trimmed by 4 bases and the J gene end by 5 bases; junction bases not matched to a gene: 8. The CDR3 is 15 amino acids. This CDR3 is CATSKVAGGRNEQYF. In DNA, the CDR3 is TGTGCCACCAGCAAGGTAGCGGGGGGAAGGAACGAGCAGTACTTC.

The chain links TRBV27 to TRBJ2-7, with D possibly matching TRBD1 (6 bases). The V gene lost 1 base and the J gene lost 6 bases, with 25 bases spanning the gap. The CDR3 is made up of 18 amino acids. Germline values: CDR1 MNHEY, CDR2 SMNVEV (reference sequence). The CDR3 reads CASSLYPQGSHFVPEQYF. The CDR3, as DNA: TGTGCCAGCAGTTTATATCCTCAGGGGAGTCATTTCGTCCCCGAGCAGTACTTC.

This clone was recorded once. V gene TRBV6-5 combines with J gene TRBJ1-5; 8 bases map to TRBD1. Germline CDR1 MNHEY, CDR2 SVGAGI. The V gene end was trimmed by 4 bases and the J gene end by 6 bases; junction bases not matched to a gene: 5. The length of the CDR3 is 14 residues. The CDR3 reads CASSLGQDLQPQHF. CDR3 in DNA: TGTGCCAGCAGTTTGGGACAGGATCTTCAGCCCCAGCATTTT.

The chain employs TRBV6-4 and TRBJ1-2, with D perhaps TRBD1 (5 bases). CDR1 is MRHNA and CDR2 is SNTAGT in the germline V gene. This CDR3 has 16 amino acids. V was cut by 6 bases and J by 2 bases, with 19 bases left in between. The CDR3 sequence: CASRAERGRGNYGYTF. The CDR3 DNA reads TGTGCCAGCAGAGCCGAGCGTGGGAGGGGCAACTATGGCTACACCTTC.

The chain recombines TRBV18 with TRBJ1-4; the match to TRBD1 covers 10 bases. The germline gives CDR1 KGHSH, CDR2 LQKENI. This CDR3 has 15 residues. V was clipped by 6 bases and J by 7 bases; unmatched bases: 8. The CDR3 nucleotides are TGTGCCAGCTCTACCAGTCGGGACAGGGGTGAAAAACTGTTTTTT. Translated, it gives CASSTSRDRGEKLFF.

The J gene is TRBJ2-7, the V gene TRBV25-1; TRBD2 aligns across 8 bases. The CDR3 is 15 amino acids. The germline gives CDR1 MGHDK, CDR2 SYGVNS. V dropped 0 bases and J dropped 6; count of bases not matched to a gene: 7. The CDR3 protein is CASSEYRAGASEQYF. CDR3 coding DNA: TGTGCCAGCAGTGAATATCGAGCGGGAGCTTCCGAGCAGTACTTC.

The chain uses TRBV23-1 and TRBJ1-5; D is undetermined. TRBV23-1 is an open reading frame, and its role is uncertain. The CDR3 is 13 amino acids. V was pared by 2 bases and J by 5 bases, with 7 bases between. CDR3 sequence (DNA): TGCGCCAGCAGTCAAACGGAGGATCAGCCCCAGCATTTT. This encodes CASSQTEDQPQHF.

This chain uses TRBV5-1 with TRBJ2-4; TRBD2 aligns across 14 bases. The germline V gene encodes CDR1 SGHRS and CDR2 YFSETQ. The CDR3 has 22 residues. The J segment lost 1 base and the V segment lost 2 bases, leaving 17 bases of the junction unmatched. The CDR3 sequence is CASSFSLSTSGRAGRAKNIQYF. The DNA for the CDR3 is TGCGCCAGCAGCTTCTCTTTATCGACTAGCGGGAGGGCGGGAAGGGCCAAAAACATTCAGTACTTC. The whole variable domain, filled in from reference TRBV5-1 and TRBJ2-4, reads KAGVTQTPRYLIKTRGQQVTLSCSPISGHRSVSWYQQTPGQGLQFLFEYFSETQRNKGNFPGRFSGRQFSNSRSEMNVSTLELGDSALYLCASSFSLSTSGRAGRAKNIQYFGAGTRLSVL.

In its sample, this clone was seen a few times. The chain couples TRBV11-3 to TRBJ1-2; 9 bases match TRBD1. Germline CDR1 and CDR2: SGHNT and YENEEA. V was clipped by 5 bases and J by 8 bases; unmatched bases: 9. The CDR3 extends over 14 amino acids. The CDR3 bases are TGTGCCAGCAGCGAAGGACAGGGGAGGAGAGGCTACACCTTC. It specifies CASSEGQGRRGYTF.

This sequence joins TRBV6-5 and TRBJ1-2; 9 positions agree with TRBD1. Germline lookup yields CDR1 MNHEY and CDR2 SVGAGI. The trim removed 4 bases at V and 6 bases at J, leaving 9 bases unmatched. The CDR3 has 15 amino acids. CDR3 DNA: TGTGCCAGCAGTTCCAGGGGGACAGGGCCAAATGGCTACACCTTC. Translation: CASSSRGTGPNGYTF.

This clone was recorded a few times. The J gene is TRBJ1-5, the V gene TRBV6-5; D is ambiguous. CDR3 length: 14 residues. Germline V lookup: CDR1 MNHEY, CDR2 SVGAGI. V was pared by 6 bases and J by 4 bases, with 13 bases between. The CDR3 DNA follows: TGTGCCAGCAGCCATACGACACCAAATCAGCCCCAGCATTTT. Residues: CASSHTTPNQPQHF.

This chain joins TRBV7-2 and TRBJ2-7, with D perhaps matching TRBD2 (6 bases). V was trimmed by 3 bases and J by 2 bases, leaving 11 bases between them. This CDR3 comprises 14 residues. Germline V gene data show CDR1 as SGHTA and CDR2 as FQGNSA. CDR3 sequence (DNA): TGTGCCAGCAGCTTTCGCGGGGAAACCTACGAGCAGTACTTC. Translation: CASSFRGETYEQYF.

The V and J genes are TRBV5-4 and TRBJ1-4; D might be TRBD1 (6 bases). Germline V gives CDR1 SGHNT, CDR2 YYREEE (reference sequence). V gave up 0 bases and J gave up 7 bases, with 10 bases separating them. This CDR3 has 14 residues. In DNA, the CDR3 is TGTGCCAGCAGCTTGGACAGGGCTACTGAAAAACTGTTTTTT. Protein sequence: CASSLDRATEKLFF.

The chain links TRBV4-2 to TRBJ1-2, with a weak D call TRBD1 (6 bases). With 3 bases removed from V and 5 bases from J, the gap between germline ends came to 13 bases. Germline CDR1 is LGHNA and CDR2 is YNFKEQ. This CDR3 is 14 amino acids long. The CDR3 DNA reads TGTGCCAGCAGCCAGCCGGACAGCGCATATGGCTACACCTTC. This encodes CASSQPDSAYGYTF.

This chain joins TRBV2 and TRBJ1-6, with 10 bases aligning to TRBD1. The CDR3 contains 17 residues. Germline trimming cut 2 bases from V and 9 bases from J; bases unmatched to any gene: 10. CDR1 is SNHLY and CDR2 is FYNNEI in the germline V gene. The CDR3 region is CASSESRQGAGGSPLHF. In DNA, the CDR3 is TGTGCCAGCAGTGAATCCCGACAGGGGGCGGGGGGTTCACCCCTCCACTTT.

V and J are TRBV7-8 and TRBJ2-2; 8 bases line up with TRBD1. With V trimmed by 1 base and J by 3 bases, 7 bases remained unmatched. This CDR3 spans 17 amino acids. From germline, CDR1 is SGHVS and CDR2 FQNEAQ. CDR3 amino acids: CASSLGRRGPDTGELFF. The DNA of the CDR3 is TGTGCCAGCAGCTTAGGTCGCAGGGGGCCCGACACCGGGGAGCTGTTTTTT.

As concerns this clone: Sequence at one end of the junction differs from germline and may be a read error. V is TRBV11-3 and J is TRBJ1-5; 7 nucleotides line up with TRBD1. This CDR3 is 15 amino acids long. The germline V gene encodes CDR1 SGHNT and CDR2 YENEEA. CDR3 amino acids: CASRLAGQQNQPQHF. In DNA, the CDR3 is TGTGCCAGCAGATTAGCGGGACAGCAAAATCAGCCCCAGCATTTT.

The V and J genes are TRBV24-1 and TRBJ2-2; no clear D. V shed 3 bases and J shed 1 base, with 8 bases lying between them. Germline CDR1 KGHDR, CDR2 SFDVKD. CDR3 length: 15 residues. This CDR3 reads CATSDQTKNTGELFF. The CDR3 DNA reads TGTGCCACCAGTGATCAGACAAAGAACACCGGGGAGCTGTTTTTT.